The clone carrying this T cell receptor beta chain was detected a few times. The CDR3 runs to 12 residues. Trimming cost V 4 bases and J 2 bases, with 6 bases left between them. In germline, CDR1 is MNHNY, CDR2 SVGAGI (reference sequence). Clones were sequenced by immunoSEQ multiplex PCR, and TCRdb holds only the in-frame ones, with some missing. The sample shows roughly 60,000 clones, 65% to 90% of them seen only once. This entry is derived from a study of technical replicates of blood from a few donors. V gene TRBV6-6 combines with J gene TRBJ2-7; D is undetermined. The sequenced sample was PBMCs. The receptor comes from a human donor in good health. Some clones in this sample may be carry-over from other donors' samples. CDR3 amino acids: CASSSSAYEQYF. DNA for the CDR3: TGTGCCAGCAGTTCTTCAGCCTACGAGCAGTACTTC.